The entry below gives a single TCR beta chain sequence along with its context. The data derive from a study of blood T cell repertoires in COVID-19. Study information: Specimens from acute and convalescent COVID-19 originated in the United States, Italy and Spain. Sources were T cells, B-cell-depleted T cells, or PBMCs; the material itself was cDNA or gDNA.

Trimming left V 0 bases short and J 3 bases short, with 13 bases between. CDR3 length: 15 amino acids. The germline V gene has CDR1 SGDLS and CDR2 YYNGEE. Authors' analysis steps: From reference gene primer amplification, estimates of nucleated cell counts were derived. The table came from immunoSEQ multiplex PCR; TCRdb's copy has only in-frame clones and leaves some out. The V and J calls and clone size were taken over from that table, and D and trimming were inferred from the DNA. The data contain some 240,000 clones, around three quarters of them singletons. The receptor's source is a woman in her 70s with acute or convalescent COVID-19. V usage is TRBV9 and J usage is TRBJ2-7; D is perhaps TRBD2 (6 bases). The sample consisted of peripheral blood. The CDR3 nucleotides read TGTGCCAGCAGCGTAGGGGGGGACCCGGACTACGAGCAGTACTTC. It is translated as CASSVGGDPDYEQYF.